A selection of T cell receptor beta chains follows, all from one sample in a study of blood T cells in healthy people across ages. MiXCR was run by TCRdb on the 5' RACE reads, yielding one entry per CDR3 protein. The table lists more than 800,000 distinct CDR3 sequences, 35% to 55% of them singletons. Material for sequencing was blood. These receptors were collected from a woman in her sixties in good health. Each CDR3 is given with its conserved first and last residue. Each record gives: clone size, J gene, V gene, D gene, CDR3 DNA, CDR3 protein. D genes are given only for firm matches. Expanded clones are given a class, and other clones once, few, many or no size at all.

- | TRBJ2-6 | TRBV6-7 | - | TGTGCCAGCAGTTCCGAAAGACCCGACAGGACCAACGTCCTGACTTTC | CASSSERPDRTNVLTF
- | TRBJ2-3 | TRBV5-1 | - | TGCGCCAGCAGACGGGGGCTAACTATCACAGATACGCAGTATTTT | CASRRGLTITDTQYF
- | TRBJ2-7 | TRBV6-2/TRBV6-3 | - | TGTGCCAGCAGTTTAGGGCGGGACCCCTACAATGAGCAGTACTTC | CASSLGRDPYNEQYF
many | TRBJ1-1 | TRBV3-1 | - | TGTGCCAGCAGCCAAGATGGGTGGAGGGGGGTTGAAGCTTTCTTT | CASSQDGWRGVEAFF
few | TRBJ2-7 | TRBV3-1 | TRBD2 | TGTGCCAGCAGCCAAGGGCAGGGAGGGGCCCAGTACTTC | CASSQGQGGAQYF
few | TRBJ2-3 | TRBV20-1 | - | TGCAGTGCTAGGAACGTGCGGTCCTCTAGCACAGATACGCAGTATTTT | CSARNVRSSSTDTQYF
- | TRBJ2-3 | TRBV7-4 | - | TGTGCCAGCAGCTTCCGAGGGTACAGAACCTGCACAGATACGCAGTATTTT | CASSFRGYRTCTDTQYF
- | TRBJ2-5 | TRBV20-1 | TRBD1 | TGCAGTGCTACGGACAGGGGCCAGGAGACCCAGTACTTC | CSATDRGQETQYF
few | TRBJ2-1 | TRBV27 | TRBD2 | TGTGCCAGCAGTTTAGTGGGAGGGCCAAATGAGCAGTTCTTC | CASSLVGGPNEQFF
- | TRBJ2-7 | TRBV6-6 | - | TGTGCCAGCCGCCCGGGACACTTCGTTCCCTACGAGCAGTACTTC | CASRPGHFVPYEQYF
once | TRBJ2-1 | TRBV20-1 | - | TGCAGTGCTAATGGGCCCCGCCGGAATGAGCAGTTCTTC | CSANGPRRNEQFF
- | TRBJ2-1 | TRBV5-1 | - | TGCGCCAGCAGCACAGGACGGGAGTGCAATGAGCAGTTCTTC | CASSTGRECNEQFF
few | TRBJ1-1 | TRBV20-1 | - | TGCAGTGCTAGCGGTAGTCGCGGGATGAACACTGAAGCTTTCTTT | CSASGSRGMNTEAFF
- | TRBJ1-2 | TRBV3-1 | TRBD1 | TGTGCCAGCAGCCGATCCGGACAGGGCCGAGAGGGCTACACCTTC | CASSRSGQGREGYTF
- | TRBJ2-1 | TRBV5-1 | TRBD2 | TGCGCCAGCGGGCTAGCGGGGGTCAATGAGCAGTTCTTC | CASGLAGVNEQFF
- | TRBJ2-4 | TRBV20-1 | TRBD1 | TGCAGTGCTGGACAAGGGACAGGACTAACCAAAAACATTCAGTACTTC | CSAGQGTGLTKNIQYF
- | TRBJ2-1 | TRBV3-1 | - | TGTGCCAGCAGCCAATCCATAGCGTACAGCTCCTACAATGAGCAGTTCTTC | CASSQSIAYSSYNEQFF
- | TRBJ2-1 | TRBV5-1 | TRBD2 | TGCGCCAGCAGCCCGGGACTAGCGGGAGATGGTCGAAAGTACAATGAGCAGTTCTTC | CASSPGLAGDGRKYNEQFF
few | TRBJ2-5 | TRBV20-1 | TRBD2 | TGCAGTGCTAGTCCTAGCGGGAGGAGAGAGACCCAGTACTTC | CSASPSGRRETQYF
- | TRBJ1-5 | TRBV28 | TRBD1 | TGTGCCAGCAGCTATGTGCGGGGCAGGGGGCTTCAGCAGCCCCAGCATTTT | CASSYVRGRGLQQPQHF
- | TRBJ2-3 | TRBV7-3 | TRBD2 | TGTGCCAGCAGCTTAACAGGTAGCGGGAGTACGCAGTATTTT | CASSLTGSGSTQYF
- | TRBJ2-7 | TRBV29-1 | - | TGCAGCTCCTCCGGGACTGGAGCTGGTACCCAGTACTTC | CSSSGTGAGTQYF
- | TRBJ2-4 | TRBV30 | TRBD2 | TGTGCCTGGAGTGGAGCGGGAGGGCTAGCCAAAAACATTCAGTACTTC | CAWSGAGGLAKNIQYF
many | TRBJ2-7 | TRBV29-1 | - | TGCAGCGTTGAAAAAGGGGCCCCGAACGAGCAGTACTTC | CSVEKGAPNEQYF
few | TRBJ2-1 | TRBV11-2 | TRBD2 | TGTGCCAGCAGCTTAGTGGCTAGCGGGGGATACTACAATGAGCAGTTCTTC | CASSLVASGGYYNEQFF
- | TRBJ2-7 | TRBV5-1 | TRBD2 | TGCGCCAGCAGCTTCCCGGGACTAAACGAGCAGTACTTC | CASSFPGLNEQYF
- | TRBJ2-3 | TRBV6-2/TRBV6-3 | - | TGTGCCAGCAGCGGGAGAAGCCTCTTTACAGATACGCAGTATTTT | CASSGRSLFTDTQYF
- | TRBJ2-7 | TRBV4-1 | TRBD2 | TGCGCCGGCAGCCAAGAATTCGGACTAGCGGGGAACGAGCAGTACTTC | CAGSQEFGLAGNEQYF
- | TRBJ1-1 | TRBV5-1 | - | TGCGCCAGCAGCCTGGAACACGGCGAGGGAGCTTTCTTT | CASSLEHGEGAFF
few | TRBJ2-7 | TRBV27 | - | TGTGCCAGCAGTTTATCTGCAGGGCAGCAGTACTTC | CASSLSAGQQYF
- | TRBJ2-7 | TRBV6-2/TRBV6-3 | - | TGTGCCAGCAGTCAAACTCGTGGGGGAGGCGAGCAGTACTTC | CASSQTRGGGEQYF
- | TRBJ1-2 | TRBV7-8 | - | TGTGCCAGCAGCTTCTCCGTCGGGGACGGCTACACCTTC | CASSFSVGDGYTF
- | TRBJ2-3 | TRBV11-2 | - | TGTGCCAGCAGCCCCTACGGGGGAGCGGAAACGCAGTATTTT | CASSPYGGAETQYF
few | TRBJ2-7 | TRBV6-1 | - | TGTGCCAGCAGTGTACCAGGAGGGATCTACGAGCAGTACTTC | CASSVPGGIYEQYF
many | TRBJ2-1 | TRBV5-1 | - | TGCGCCAGCAAGAAAGCAGGGGGGAATGAGCAGTTCTTC | CASKKAGGNEQFF
- | TRBJ2-7 | TRBV9 | - | TGTGCCAGCAGCCTGAGGGGAGAGAGGGCCTACGAGCAGTACTTC | CASSLRGERAYEQYF
- | TRBJ2-3 | TRBV2 | TRBD2 | TGTGCCAGCAGTGAAGAGGGACTAGCGGGTTCCATCAAGGATACGCAGTATTTT | CASSEEGLAGSIKDTQYF
- | TRBJ2-1 | TRBV9 | TRBD2 | TGTGCCAGCAGCCCAGAGGGACTAGCGGAAGAGACCCAGTTCTTC | CASSPEGLAEETQFF
few | TRBJ1-4 | TRBV6-6 | - | TGTGCCAGCAGTTACAGTTTAATGAAACTGTTTTTT | CASSYSLMKLFF
- | TRBJ1-1 | TRBV4-2 | - | TGTGCCAGCAGCCTCAAAGGACACCCGAACACTGAAGCTTTCTTT | CASSLKGHPNTEAFF
- | TRBJ2-7 | TRBV20-1 | - | TGCAGTGCTAGAGATGAGGGCAGCGCCTACGAGCAGTACTTC | CSARDEGSAYEQYF
- | TRBJ2-6 | TRBV4-2 | - | TGTGCCAGCAGCCAAGAGTTTGGGTTTGGGGGTGGGGTCAACGTCCTGACTTTC | CASSQEFGFGGGVNVLTF
- | TRBJ1-3 | TRBV29-1 | - | TGCAGCGTTAAAACCGCTTGGGGAGGAAACACCATATATTTT | CSVKTAWGGNTIYF
many | TRBJ1-2 | TRBV6-5 | TRBD1 | TGTGCCAGCAGTTTCCGGGACAGGGGTCCCTATGGCTACACCTTC | CASSFRDRGPYGYTF
- | TRBJ2-7 | TRBV6-6 | TRBD2 | TGTGCCAGCAGCCGCCCGGGGAGCGGGAGTATGAACGAGCAGTACTTC | CASSRPGSGSMNEQYF
- | TRBJ2-7 | TRBV11-2 | TRBD2 | TGTGCCAGCAGCCCTATTGGGGGGGGTTACGAGCAGTACTTC | CASSPIGGGYEQYF